This TCR beta chain was captured by sequencing in a study of healthy donors' naive CD4 and CD8 T cells (dated by TCRdb to 2013 to 2016). The study in broad terms: Donors were chosen to span three age groups (20-25, 40-50 and 60-70 years, roughly 6 each), with mean age roughly 45 and half female. For TCR alpha, a new primer set was designed to cover all functional IMGT alpha gene variants, and the remainder of the protocol was kept the same as the beta-chain workflow. The study sequenced rearranged TCR alpha and beta chains from naive CD4+ and CD8+ T cells to test how TCR variation relates to lineage commitment. Peripheral blood mononuclear cells were obtained from some 20 unrelated, healthy individuals. The donors were HLA-typed by sequencing at HLA-A, -B, -C, -DRB1, -DQB1 and -DPB1, using the SBTexcellerator protocol, an ABI3130xl analyzer and SBTengine software.

CDR1 and CDR2 were assigned from the germline V gene (reference sequence) as DFQATT and SNEGSKA. Trimming removed 6 bases from V and 7 bases from J, leaving 10 bases between the germline ends. From the cysteine up to the phenylalanine, the CDR3 has a length of 11 residues. The sequence is cut down to CDR3 DNA, 33 bases in frame from base 1. Cells with a CD4+CD8-CD45RO-CD45RA+ profile were isolated by FACS and defined as naive CD4+ T cells, and those with a CD8+CD4-CD45RA+CD27bright profile were defined as naive CD8+ T cells. Antibodies against CD4 (RPA-T4), CD8 (SK1), CD27 (O323), CD45RA (HI100) and CD45RO (UCHL1) were used for sorting. This clonotype was detected only once. Its antigen is still unknown. One base away there is no much larger clone; base qualities are not given. A lone read offers only weak evidence. This sample was sequenced with a 454 GS FLX Titanium. A previously published linear amplification protocol was used to construct TCR libraries from around 500 ng of total RNA. The sequencing itself ran on the Roche/454 Genome Sequencer using Titanium chemistry. As for how the authors treated the data: A total of some 78,000 rearranged TCR alpha transcripts were sequenced from a few of the healthy donors. Duplicate transcripts were removed, and unique TCR clonotypes were defined by the CDR3 junction according to IMGT nomenclature. Using logistic regression in R 2.13.0, the researchers modeled CD4 versus CD8 status as a function of V and J genes, with an adjustment for donor effects and a Bonferroni correction for multiple testing. TCRdb cleaned the public reads at Q25 with fastp, built clones with MiXCR and kept in-frame beta chains. One record per CDR3 amino acid sequence lists the most common genes and DNA. These V and J calls are TCRdb output, not the study's own analysis. The sample table holds roughly 200,000 distinct CDR3 sequences, of which around 74% were seen once. 2% to 2.5% of the sample goes to the ten largest clones.

Study-wide conclusions, independent of this receptor: Because the alpha and beta chains were sequenced in bulk, pairing them was not possible, and so effects of the combined chains went unevaluated. The study did not directly address possible repertoire bias arising from homeostatic proliferation of naive T cells. In both chains, CD4+ lineage was associated with a positively charged CDR3 and CD8+ lineage with a negatively charged CDR3. Naive CD4+ and CD8+ cells reportedly showed biased usage of most V and J gene segments, and this bias was consistent across donors and independent of HLA genotype. Taken together, V genes, J genes and CDR3 charge appeared to account for roughly an eighth of the variance in CD4/CD8 propensity, mostly acting in an additive way.

The source material was naive CD4+ and CD8+ T cells sorted from blood, pooled from several donors. This specimen's cell subset or site label, per the study, means: FACS-sorted naive CD4+ (CD45RO-CD45RA+) and naive CD8+ (CD45RA+CD27bright) T cells. This clonotype was obtained from a pool of human donors in good health; the sample pools cells from several healthy donors. The rearranged segments are TRBV20-1 and TRBJ1-5; the D gene cannot be resolved reliably. The CDR3 reads CSAKAGQPQHF. The base sequence is TGCAGTGCCAAGGCGGGACAGCCCCAGCATTTT.